This T cell receptor beta chain is from a study of blood T cell repertoires in COVID-19. Study-level background: The cDNA or gDNA used as material had been derived from T cells, B-cell-depleted T cells, or PBMCs.

TCRdb's table, derived via immunoSEQ multiplex PCR, lists solely in-frame clones and lacks some. The table has around 42,000 clones, about four fifths seen once. The CDR3 totals 15 residues. V lost 5 bases to trimming and J lost 2 bases, with 15 bases between them. The germline gives CDR1 LNHDA, CDR2 SQIVND (reference sequence). This TCR derives from a man aged 80 or over with active or convalescent COVID-19. The chain combines TRBV19 with TRBJ1-2, with D perhaps TRBD1 (6 bases). Sequencing was carried out using peripheral blood. The CDR3 sequence: CASSSQGKQNYGYTF. The DNA for the CDR3 is TGTGCCAGTAGTTCGCAGGGGAAACAAAACTATGGCTACACCTTC.